This T cell receptor (beta chain) was obtained from a study of technical replicates of blood from a few donors. V shed 3 bases and J shed 6 bases, with 17 bases lying between them. The CDR3 consists of 16 residues. Germline loops: CDR1 LNHNV, CDR2 YYDKDF (reference sequence). Profiled with immunoSEQ multiplex PCR; TCRdb holds only in-frame clones, not every one. The sample yields 70,000 to 80,000 clones, approximately 96% seen once. The chain is built from TRBV15 and TRBJ1-4; tentative D call: TRBD1 (6 bases). The sequenced material came from T cells isolated from PBMCs. This sequence was found in a human donor in good health. In DNA, the CDR3 is TGTGCCACCAGCAGGGGGACCGACAGGTCATATGAAAAACTGTTTTTT. Its translation: CATSRGTDRSYEKLFF.